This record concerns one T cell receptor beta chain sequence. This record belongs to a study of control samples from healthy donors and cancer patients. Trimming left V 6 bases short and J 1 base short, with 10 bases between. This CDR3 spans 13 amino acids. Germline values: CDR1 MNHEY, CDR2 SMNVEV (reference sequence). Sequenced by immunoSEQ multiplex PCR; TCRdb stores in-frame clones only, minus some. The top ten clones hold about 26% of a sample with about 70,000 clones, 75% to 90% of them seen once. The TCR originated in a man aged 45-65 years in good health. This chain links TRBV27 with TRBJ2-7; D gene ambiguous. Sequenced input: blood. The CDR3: CASSRTRSYEQYF. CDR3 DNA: TGTGCCAGCAGCCGAACAAGATCCTACGAGCAGTACTTC.